These 29 T cell receptor beta chains came from one sample sequenced in a study of shared clonotypes between healthy human individuals. As defined, naive CD8 cells were CD45RO-negative and positively selected for CCR7, with terminally differentiated effector memory CD45RA+ cells excluded. Assay: immunoSEQ multiplex PCR; the TCRdb copy retains only in-frame clones and omits some. The sample shows about 580,000 clones, more than 95% of them seen only once. Input material: naive CD8+ T cells sorted from blood. Every receptor here comes from a man aged 25-45 years in good health.

This chain connects TRBV5-4 to TRBJ2-1; 13 bases align to TRBD2. The V segment lost 4 bases and the J segment 0 bases; nucleotides outside the gene matches: 7. The CDR3 runs 18 residues. Per germline, CDR1 SGHNT and CDR2 YYREEE (reference sequence). CDR3 loop: CASSPGLAGRSSYNEQFF. For the CDR3, the DNA is TGTGCCAGCAGCCCGGGACTAGCGGGAAGAAGCTCCTACAATGAGCAGTTCTTC.

Points on this clone: Other nucleotide sequences in the sample specify the same CDR3. V and J are TRBV27 and TRBJ1-5, with a possible D match to TRBD1 (6 bases). Trimming pared 6 bases from V and 0 bases from J, leaving 15 bases between. Germline V gene data show CDR1 as MNHEY and CDR2 as SMNVEV (reference sequence). This CDR3 region has 16 residues. The CDR3 DNA reads TGTGCCAGCAGGGCCGGACAGACACTTAGCAATCAGCCCCAGCATTTT. Protein product: CASRAGQTLSNQPQHF.

The V call is TRBV9, the J call TRBJ2-3, with D possibly being TRBD2 (5 bases). The germline gives CDR1 SGDLS, CDR2 YYNGEE. The CDR3 length is 14 residues. V gave up 7 bases and J gave up 5 bases, with 17 bases separating them. The CDR3 spells CASSRLGEGDTQYF. CDR3 DNA sequence: TGTGCCAGCTCACGGCTGGGTGAGGGAGATACGCAGTATTTT.

In this sample, this clone turned up a few times. The chain recombines TRBV7-3 with TRBJ2-7; D unclear. This CDR3 contains 13 residues. V was trimmed by 5 bases and J by 7 bases, leaving 15 bases between them. Germline values: CDR1 SGHTA, CDR2 FQGTGA. The CDR3 nucleotides are TGTGCCAGCAGCCAATGGACGGGCAAAGAGCAGTACTTC. Translation: CASSQWTGKEQYF.

This clone showed up just once. Other DNA sequences in the same sample also yield this CDR3. V usage is TRBV7-9 and J usage is TRBJ2-7; D is unclear. V lost 1 base to trimming and J lost 0 bases, with 7 bases between them. The CDR3 sequence is 14 residues long. Germline CDR1 is SEHNR and CDR2 is FQNEAQ (reference sequence). Here the CDR3 reads CASSLGVGSYEQYF. The CDR3 region has the DNA TGTGCCAGCAGCTTAGGTGTCGGCTCCTACGAGCAGTACTTC.

J is TRBJ2-7 and V is TRBV5-1, with 9 bases that match TRBD2. The CDR3 sequence is 18 residues long. From germline, CDR1 is SGHRS and CDR2 YFSETQ. The V and J ends lost 3 bases and 1 base, in that order; junction bases with no gene match: 14. This CDR3 reads CASSSEGAGGPPSYEQYF. In DNA form, the CDR3 reads TGCGCCAGCAGCTCGGAGGGAGCGGGAGGACCCCCTTCCTACGAGCAGTACTTC.

The V gene is TRBV25-1, the J gene TRBJ1-2; TRBD1 might be the D (5 bases). The ends were cut back, 5 bases at V and 4 bases at J, with 14 bases in the middle. There are 14 residues in the CDR3. CDR1 and CDR2 (germline): MGHDK, SYGVNS. Here the CDR3 reads CASSNDRDLYGYTF. In DNA, the CDR3 is TGTGCCAGCAGTAACGACCGGGACCTCTATGGCTACACCTTC.

This sequence joins TRBV11-2 and TRBJ2-5; D is undetermined. Trimming left V 5 bases short and J 0 bases short, with 13 bases between. The CDR3 extends over 15 amino acids. Germline lookup yields CDR1 SGHAT and CDR2 FQNNGV. The CDR3 bases are TGTGCCAGCAGCCCGCCACTTCGGGACCAAGAGACCCAGTACTTC. Translating gives CASSPPLRDQETQYF.

The gene calls are TRBV2 and TRBJ2-7; 7 bases match TRBD2. Looked up from germline, CDR1 is SNHLY and CDR2 is FYNNEI. V lost 7 bases, J lost 3 bases, and 15 bases stayed unmatched. The CDR3 is 16 amino acids. DNA of the CDR3: TGTGCCAGCATAGCTAGCGGAAACCAAGAGATCTACGAGCAGTACTTC. Amino acids: CASIASGNQEIYEQYF.

The rearrangement uses TRBV5-1 and TRBJ2-7, with 11 bases that match TRBD1. V lost 7 bases, J lost 5 bases, and 5 bases stayed unmatched. Germline loops: CDR1 SGHRS, CDR2 YFSETQ. This CDR3 has 13 amino acids. CDR3 nucleotides: TGCGCCAGCCTGGGACAGGGGGTCAACGAGCAGTACTTC. Residues: CASLGQGVNEQYF.

The sample holds one count of this clone. The chain carries TRBV7-6 and TRBJ1-5; maybe TRBD1 (5 bases). Trimming took 2 bases from V and 4 from J, leaving 12 bases between them. There are 15 residues in the CDR3. The germline CDR1 and CDR2 sequences are SGHVS and FNYEAQ. The DNA of the CDR3 is TGTGCCAGCAGCTTATTCCAGGGTGGAAATCAGCCCCAGCATTTT. Its protein is CASSLFQGGNQPQHF.

This chain uses TRBV28 with TRBJ1-2; perhaps TRBD1 as D (5 bases). Between the trimmed V and J ends, which lost 8 bases and 4 bases, there was a span of 23 bases. Germline CDR1 MDHEN, CDR2 SYDVKM. This CDR3 contains 16 residues. Written as DNA, the CDR3 is TGTGCCAGCCGGAGGCGTGACAGCCGGCTGGGCTATGGCTACACCTTC. Its translation is CASRRRDSRLGYGYTF.

About this clone itself: Different DNA sequences within this sample yield the same CDR3. The chain links TRBV29-1 to TRBJ2-1; D ambiguous. The V gene lost 0 bases and the J gene lost 2 bases, with 5 bases spanning the gap. The CDR3 runs 13 residues. CDR1 SQVTM and CDR2 ANQGSEA come from the germline V gene. The CDR3 loop reads CSVEEPTYNEQFF. In nucleotides, the CDR3 is TGCAGCGTTGAAGAGCCCACCTACAATGAGCAGTTCTTC.

The chain uses TRBV29-1 and TRBJ1-2; D might be TRBD1 (6 bases). Trimming pared 6 bases from V and 1 base from J, leaving 21 bases between. The CDR3 runs 16 residues. Germline V lookup: CDR1 SQVTM, CDR2 ANQGSEA. The CDR3 DNA follows: TGCAGCGTCCACGGGCAGGGGCGAGGAGTTAACTATGGCTACACCTTC. Residues: CSVHGQGRGVNYGYTF.

The CDR3 nucleotides read TGTGCCAGCGGGGCCTTTGTCGGGGAGCAGTACTTC. This gives the protein CASGAFVGEQYF. The rearrangement joins TRBV27 to TRBJ2-7, with D possibly matching TRBD1 (5 bases). The CDR3 is made up of 12 amino acids. Germline lookup yields CDR1 MNHEY and CDR2 SMNVEV (reference sequence). The ends were cut back, 8 bases at V and 7 bases at J, with 15 bases in the middle.

The chain joins TRBV2 to TRBJ2-1, with 7 bases fitting TRBD1. Looked up from germline, CDR1 is SNHLY and CDR2 is FYNNEI. V lost 5 bases and J lost 9; bases outside the gene matches: 10. The CDR3 covers 14 residues. The CDR3, as DNA: TGTGCCAGCAGTATTCGTCAGGGGGATCTTGAGCAGTTCTTC. This sequence encodes CASSIRQGDLEQFF.

CDR3: CASSYGTGLEQYF. The CDR3 DNA sequence: TGTGCCAGCAGTTACGGGACGGGGCTCGAGCAGTACTTC. The rearrangement joins TRBV2 to TRBJ2-7, with D perhaps TRBD1 or TRBD2 (5 bases each). From germline, CDR1 is SNHLY and CDR2 FYNNEI. V lost 5 bases and J lost 6, with 14 bases in between. The CDR3 loop spans 13 amino acids.

The V gene is TRBV5-1, the J gene TRBJ2-1, with 7 nucleotides matching TRBD1. Germline CDR1 is SGHRS and CDR2 is YFSETQ. The trim removed 1 base at V and 5 bases at J, leaving 9 bases unmatched. This CDR3 is 16 amino acids long. The DNA for the CDR3 is TGCGCCAGCAGCTTGTCGACAGGGCTACTCCACAATGAGCAGTTCTTC. It yields the protein CASSLSTGLLHNEQFF.

The chain has TRBV5-4 and TRBJ2-1; D is unresolved. Germline values: CDR1 SGHNT, CDR2 YYREEE (reference sequence). The germline V and J ends were trimmed by 0 bases and 6 bases, with 7 bases remaining between them. The CDR3 runs 13 residues. CDR3 sequence: CASSLAGSNEQFF. For the CDR3, the DNA is TGTGCCAGCAGCTTGGCCGGTTCCAATGAGCAGTTCTTC.

Points on this clone: The same CDR3 can be traced to other DNA sequences in this sample. Here the CDR3 DNA reads TGCGCCAGCAGCCCGGGGTTCTACAATGAGCAGTTCTTC. Translation: CASSPGFYNEQFF. The genes are TRBV4-3 and TRBJ2-1, with D tentatively TRBD2 (5 bases). There are 13 residues in the CDR3. Trimming shortened V by 4 bases and J by 3 bases, and 7 bases separated the two germline ends. Germline V gives CDR1 LGHNA, CDR2 YSLEER.

The chain couples TRBV2 to TRBJ2-3, with D perhaps matching TRBD2 (5 bases). The CDR3 length is 12 residues. The germline gives CDR1 SNHLY, CDR2 FYNNEI. V was trimmed by 8 bases and J by 1 base, leaving 7 bases between them. The CDR3 here is CASGERTDTQYF. The CDR3 DNA reads TGTGCCAGCGGGGAGCGCACAGATACGCAGTATTTT.

The chain links TRBV7-9 to TRBJ2-7, with TRBD1 matching 10 bases. The CDR3 is 19 residues long. Looked up from germline, CDR1 is SEHNR and CDR2 is FQNEAQ (reference sequence). Unmatched junction bases numbered 17, after V lost 3 bases and J lost 3 bases. The CDR3 spells CASSFGYPNRDRGIYEQYF. CDR3 DNA sequence: TGTGCCAGCAGCTTTGGATACCCAAACCGGGACAGGGGCATCTACGAGCAGTACTTC.

Concerning this clone: The junction departs from germline at one end; a sequencing error may be responsible. The chain links TRBV28 to TRBJ1-1, with D perhaps matching TRBD1 (5 bases). Germline assignment: CDR1 MDHEN and CDR2 SYDVKM. The CDR3 covers 13 residues. For the CDR3, the DNA is TGTGCCAGCAGTTCTGGTGGGACTCCCCCTACCACCTTT. Its protein is CASSSGGTPPTTF. Based on the CDR3 plus reference TRBV28 and TRBJ1-1, the full variable domain is DVKVTQSSRYLVKRTGEKVFLECVQDMDHENMFWYRQDPGLGLRLIYFSYDVKMKEKGDIPEGYSVSREKKERFSLILESASTNQTSMYLCASSSGGTPPTTFGQGTRLTVV.

V and J are TRBV30 and TRBJ2-1, with D hard to call. This CDR3 contains 10 residues. Trimming cost V 3 bases and J 7 bases, with 4 bases left between them. In germline, CDR1 is GTSNPN, CDR2 SVGIG (reference sequence). The CDR3: CAWSLNEQFF. The CDR3 nucleotides read TGTGCCTGGAGCTTGAATGAGCAGTTCTTC.

The V call is TRBV6-4, the J call TRBJ2-7, with D perhaps being TRBD1 or TRBD2 (6 bases each). The CDR3 runs to 15 residues. V lost 7 bases and J 0 bases, leaving 16 bases between the germline ends. Per germline, CDR1 MRHNA and CDR2 SNTAGT. Here the CDR3 reads CASIPGGQPSYEQYF. CDR3 DNA: TGTGCCAGCATTCCCGGGGGCCAACCCTCCTACGAGCAGTACTTC.

V and J are TRBV27 and TRBJ2-2; 15 nucleotides align to TRBD2. The CDR3 totals 17 residues. Per the germline V gene, CDR1 is MNHEY and CDR2 is SMNVEV (reference sequence). V lost 4 bases to trimming and J lost 7 bases; unmatched junction nucleotides: 7. The CDR3 DNA follows: TGTGCCAGCAGTTGGGGACTAGCGGGAGGTCATAACGGGGAGCTGTTTTTT. It yields the protein CASSWGLAGGHNGELFF.

J is TRBJ1-1 and V is TRBV9; 7 positions agree with TRBD1. The CDR3 covers 14 residues. The trim removed 0 bases at V and 6 bases at J, leaving 5 bases unmatched. Germline V gene sequence: CDR1 SGDLS, CDR2 YYNGEE. The CDR3 sequence: CASSVAGQGAEAFF. The CDR3 DNA sequence: TGTGCCAGCAGCGTAGCAGGGCAGGGGGCTGAAGCTTTCTTT.

The chain carries TRBV12-5 and TRBJ2-5; D not resolved. Germline V CDR1 and CDR2: LGHNT, FRNRAP. The length of the CDR3 is 13 residues. V gave up 7 bases and J gave up 2 bases, with 11 bases separating them. The CDR3 is CASVASAQETQYF. The CDR3 nucleotides read TGTGCTAGTGTCGCCAGCGCGCAAGAGACCCAGTACTTC.

The chain employs TRBV30 and TRBJ1-1, with TRBD1 matching 10 bases. The CDR3 has 12 residues. Germline CDR1 and CDR2: GTSNPN and SVGIG (reference sequence). The V and J ends lost 7 bases and 4 bases, in that order; junction bases with no gene match: 3. The CDR3 spells CAFGTGVTEAFF. As DNA, the CDR3 is TGTGCCTTCGGGACAGGGGTCACTGAAGCTTTCTTT.